The 11 T cell receptor beta chains given below trace back to one sample, sequenced in a study of early T cells in non-severe SARS-CoV-2 infection. TCRdb fed the 5' RACE reads into MiXCR, producing one record per CDR3 protein. Of 43,000 or so distinct CDR3 sequences listed, less than 8.5% were seen once; the top ten hold approximately 8%. The sample comprised whole blood. Receptors originate from an adult who was a healthcare worker with PCR-confirmed SARS-CoV-2 infection or an uninfected control (not recorded which).

The chain links TRBV7-8 to TRBJ2-3, with D maybe TRBD2 (5 bases). Germline lookup yields CDR1 SGHVS and CDR2 FQNEAQ. Trimming cost V 1 base and J 14 bases, with 13 bases left between them. The CDR3 contains 12 residues. The CDR3 spells CASSLGTAVRYF. The CDR3 coding sequence is TGTGCCAGCAGCTTAGGTACAGCGGTAAGGTATTTT.

This clonotype occurred a few times. The J gene is TRBJ2-3, the V gene TRBV7-2; D may be TRBD1 (6 bases). CDR1 and CDR2 from the germline V gene are SGHTA and FQGNSA. Trimming removed 7 bases at V and 4 bases at J, with 12 bases between. The CDR3 is 13 amino acids. As DNA, the CDR3 is TGTGCCAGCACCAAAGAGGGGGCAGATACGCAGTATTTT. Translation: CASTKEGADTQYF. Looking up the rest from reference TRBV7-2 and TRBJ2-3 gives the full variable domain: GAGVSQSPSNKVTEKGKDVELRCDPISGHTALYWYRQSLGQGLEFLIYFQGNSAPDKSGLPSDRFSAERTGGSVSTLTIQRTQQEDSAVYLCASTKEGADTQYFGPGTRLTVL.

This clonotype was seen repeatedly, ten times or more. The V and J genes are TRBV7-9 and TRBJ1-1, with 7 bases identical to TRBD1. Germline V gene sequence: CDR1 SEHNR, CDR2 FQNEAQ (reference sequence). With V trimmed by 5 bases and J by 8 bases, 8 bases remained unmatched. The CDR3 loop spans 13 amino acids. The CDR3 DNA reads as TGTGCCAGCAGCCTAAGACAGGGCGGAGAAGCTTTCTTT. Protein: CASSLRQGGEAFF.

The J gene is TRBJ2-7, the V gene TRBV10-3, with 8 bases identical to TRBD1. Germline trimming cut 4 bases from V and 2 bases from J; bases unmatched to any gene: 1. Germline V CDR1 and CDR2: ENHRY, SYGVKD. The CDR3 has 13 residues. CDR3 protein: CAISAGGPYEQYF. CDR3 DNA sequence: TGTGCCATCAGTGCAGGGGGCCCCTACGAGCAGTACTTC.

This clonotype was observed at least ten times. V gene TRBV28 combines with J gene TRBJ2-7; D call uncertain. V was pared by 5 bases and J by 0 bases, with 8 bases between. This CDR3 has 13 amino acids. The germline CDR1 and CDR2 sequences are MDHEN and SYDVKM. The CDR3 DNA reads as TGTGCCAGCAGTCTAATTCTCTCCTACGAGCAGTACTTC. As protein: CASSLILSYEQYF.

This clonotype has at least ten counts. The chain links TRBV5-6 to TRBJ2-7, with TRBD2 identical over 7 bases. Losses at the gene ends were 0 bases for V and 5 bases for J; bases not matched to a gene: 2. Germline values: CDR1 SGHDT, CDR2 YYEEEE. The CDR3 length is 13 residues. The CDR3 spells CASSLASGDEQYF. In DNA, the CDR3 is TGTGCCAGCAGCTTGGCTAGCGGAGACGAGCAGTACTTC.

This clonotype was counted at least ten times. J is TRBJ1-2 and V is TRBV9; 7 bases match TRBD1. V was clipped by 5 bases and J by 4 bases; unmatched bases: 8. Germline lookup yields CDR1 SGDLS and CDR2 YYNGEE. The CDR3 is 14 amino acids. The CDR3 nucleotides read TGTGCCAGCAGTCACCGGGACAGCCCCTATGGCTACACCTTC. Its translation: CASSHRDSPYGYTF.

This clonotype turned up a few times. This chain links TRBV14 with TRBJ2-3; 8 nucleotides line up with TRBD1. This CDR3 comprises 20 residues. V gave up 5 bases and J gave up 0 bases; unmatched junction bases: 19. CDR1 is SGHDN and CDR2 is FVKESK in the germline V gene. CDR3 nucleotides: TGTGCCAGCAGCGATAGACAGGGGAGAAAGGCACAGCACAGCACAGATACGCAGTATTTT. Residues: CASSDRQGRKAQHSTDTQYF. The entire variable domain, with the rest obtained from reference TRBV14 and TRBJ2-3, is as follows: EAGVTQFPSHSVIEKGQTVTLRCDPISGHDNLYWYRRVMGKEIKFLLHFVKESKQDESGMPNNRFLAERTGGTYSTLKVQPAELEDSGVYFCASSDRQGRKAQHSTDTQYFGPGTRLTVL.

This clonotype was detected many times. The chain uses TRBV20-1 and TRBJ1-4; tentative D call: TRBD1 (5 bases). CDR1 and CDR2 from the germline V gene are DFQATT and SNEGSKA (reference sequence). This CDR3 has 14 amino acids. V dropped 4 bases and J dropped 3 bases, with 12 bases sitting between them. CDR3 sequence (DNA): TGCAGTGCTATCCCAGGGAACCCTAATGAAAAACTGTTTTTT. Its protein is CSAIPGNPNEKLFF.

This chain connects TRBV5-1 to TRBJ1-3; a weak D match, TRBD1 (5 bases). Trimming shortened V by 5 bases and J by 3 bases, and 12 bases separated the two germline ends. The CDR3 spans 14 residues. Looked up from germline, CDR1 is SGHRS and CDR2 is YFSETQ. Written as DNA, the CDR3 is TGCGCCAGCAGTCCCGGGACGTTTGGAAACACCATATATTTT. Translation gives CASSPGTFGNTIYF.

The chain couples TRBV14 to TRBJ2-1, with 8 bases fitting TRBD2. In germline, CDR1 is SGHDN, CDR2 FVKESK. This CDR3 spans 20 amino acids. The V and J ends lost 1 base and 0 bases, in that order; junction bases with no gene match: 14. The CDR3 loop is CASSQVGFGRDSHSYNEQFF. The CDR3 region has the DNA TGTGCCAGCAGCCAAGTAGGGTTCGGGAGGGACTCACACTCCTACAATGAGCAGTTCTTC.